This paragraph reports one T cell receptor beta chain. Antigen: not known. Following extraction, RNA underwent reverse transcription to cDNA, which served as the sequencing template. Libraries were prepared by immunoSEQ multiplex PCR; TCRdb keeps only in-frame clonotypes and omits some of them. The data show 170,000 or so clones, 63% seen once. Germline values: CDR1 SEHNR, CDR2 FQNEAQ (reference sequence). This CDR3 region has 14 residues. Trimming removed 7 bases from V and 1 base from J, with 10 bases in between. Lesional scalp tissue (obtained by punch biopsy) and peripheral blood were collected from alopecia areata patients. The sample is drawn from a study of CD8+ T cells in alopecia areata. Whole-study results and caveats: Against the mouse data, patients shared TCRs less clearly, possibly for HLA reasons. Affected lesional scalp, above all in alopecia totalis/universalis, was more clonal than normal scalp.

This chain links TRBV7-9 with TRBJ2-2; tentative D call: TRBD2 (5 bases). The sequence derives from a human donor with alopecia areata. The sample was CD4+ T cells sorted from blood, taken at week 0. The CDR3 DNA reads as TGTGCCAGCACCAAACGGGAGAACACCGGGGAGCTGTTTTTT. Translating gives CASTKRENTGELFF.